The 14 T cell receptor beta chains given below trace back to one sample, sequenced in a study of blood T cell dynamics during melanoma immunotherapy (dated by TCRdb to between 2020 and 2021). The library was made by the immunoSEQ multiplex PCR assay. TCRdb's version of the immuneACCESS table is confined to in-frame rearrangements and falls short of the full clone set. An unresolved V gene accounts for under half of the shortfall where checked; the remainder is of unknown origin. The sample has 7,000 or so clones on record, around 81% of them singletons. The top ten constitute 15% to 20% of the sample. The sample's time point label, in plain terms: pre-treatment baseline. Source: blood, taken from a patient treated with checkpoint blockade. These receptors came from a human donor with melanoma.

In the case of this clone: One end of the junction fails to match germline, which may point to a read error. The chain uses TRBV5-1 and TRBJ1-2; 7 bases are a match to TRBD1. The CDR3 has 17 residues. Germline V gives CDR1 SGHRS, CDR2 YFSETQ. CDR3: CASSPVSPIQGNYGYTF. For the CDR3, the DNA is TGCGCCAGCAGCCCCGTCAGTCCCATACAGGGGAACTACGGCTACACCTTC. Variable domain in full (rest from reference TRBV5-1 and TRBJ1-2): KAGVTQTPRYLIKTRGQQVTLSCSPISGHRSVSWYQQTPGQGLQFLFEYFSETQRNKGNFPGRFSGRQFSNSRSEMNVSTLELGDSALYLCASSPVSPIQGNYGYTFGSGTRLTVV.

This chain uses TRBV7-2 with TRBJ1-6; D not certain. The ends were cut back, 4 bases at V and 8 bases at J, with 15 bases in the middle. The V gene's germline CDR1 is SGHTA and CDR2 FQGNSA. The CDR3 runs to 15 residues. CDR3 residues: CASSYSGQPDSPLHF. The CDR3, as DNA: TGTGCCAGCAGCTATTCCGGGCAGCCGGATTCACCCCTCCACTTT.

This rearrangement joins TRBV14 to TRBJ1-4; D remains ambiguous. The V end was cut by 4 bases, the J end by 5 bases, with 14 bases between. The CDR3 runs to 15 residues. Germline CDR1 is SGHDN and CDR2 is FVKESK. This CDR3 is CASSPQDSGNEKLFF. CDR3 nucleotides: TGTGCCAGCAGCCCCCAGGACTCAGGAAATGAAAAACTGTTTTTT.

This clone was seen just once. The rearrangement joins TRBV7-9 to TRBJ2-7, with D perhaps given as TRBD1 or TRBD2 (5 bases each). The V gene lost 4 bases and the J gene lost 7 bases, with 14 bases spanning the gap. CDR1 is SEHNR, CDR2 FQNEAQ, per germline (reference sequence). This CDR3 region has 13 residues. CDR3 protein: CASSSGPSREQYF. The CDR3 coding sequence is TGTGCCAGCAGCTCGGGGCCCTCTCGGGAGCAGTACTTC.

This clone was seen only a few times. This chain links TRBV6-5 with TRBJ1-2, with a possible D match to TRBD1 (5 bases). Germline V gene data show CDR1 as MNHEY and CDR2 as SVGAGI. V was trimmed by 2 bases and J by 2 bases, leaving 12 bases between them. This CDR3 comprises 15 residues. The CDR3: CASSYGAGPNYGYTF. CDR3 DNA sequence: TGTGCCAGCAGTTACGGGGCAGGCCCGAACTATGGCTACACCTTC.

The CDR3 spells CASSLGRQGPDGYTF. The CDR3 DNA is TGTGCCAGCAGCTTGGGAAGACAGGGTCCGGATGGCTACACCTTC. The chain combines TRBV7-8 with TRBJ1-2; TRBD1 aligns across 7 bases. The CDR3 is made up of 15 amino acids. In germline, CDR1 is SGHVS, CDR2 FQNEAQ. V shed 3 bases, J shed 6 bases, and the junction held 10 bases outside the gene matches.

Only a few counts were recorded for this clone. The chain is built from TRBV25-1 and TRBJ2-7; TRBD2 agrees at 10 bases. This CDR3 spans 15 amino acids. Germline CDR1 reads MGHDK; CDR2 reads SYGVNS. V lost 2 bases and J lost 3; bases outside the gene matches: 4. The CDR3 bases are TGTGCCAGCAGTGAACCCCTAGCGGGGGACTACGAGCAGTACTTC. Translation gives CASSEPLAGDYEQYF.

The rearrangement uses TRBV18 and TRBJ1-4, with D perhaps matching TRBD1 (6 bases). Germline-derived CDR1 and CDR2 are KGHSH and LQKENI. There are 16 residues in the CDR3. The V gene lost 4 bases and the J gene lost 1 base, with 13 bases spanning the gap. The CDR3 is CASSLGTTGTNEKLFF. CDR3 DNA sequence: TGTGCCAGCTCACTCGGGACGACAGGAACTAATGAAAAACTGTTTTTT.

V and J are TRBV12-5 and TRBJ2-2; 11 positions agree with TRBD2. The germline V gene has CDR1 LGHNT and CDR2 FRNRAP. V trimming: 5 bases; J trimming: 2 bases; junction bases outside the gene matches: 4. This CDR3 has 16 residues. The CDR3 region is CASGLGLAGNTGELFF. CDR3 DNA: TGTGCTAGTGGTCTTGGACTAGCGGGTAACACCGGGGAGCTGTTTTTT.

The chain joins TRBV21-1 to TRBJ1-2. TRBV21-1 is designated a pseudogene. There are 14 residues in the CDR3. In DNA form, the CDR3 reads TGTGCCAGCAGCAAAGTAGGCAGGTGCGGGGGCTACACCTTC. Translating gives CASSKVGRCGGYTF.

The CDR3 DNA reads TGTGCCAGCATACTAGCAGGGTCGTGGAATGGCTACACCTTC. Encoded protein: CASILAGSWNGYTF. The chain links TRBV28 to TRBJ1-2; perhaps TRBD1 as D (5 bases). Between the trimmed V and J ends, which lost 7 bases and 6 bases, there was a span of 18 bases. The CDR3 spans 14 residues. Germline-derived CDR1 and CDR2 are MDHEN and SYDVKM.

The gene calls are TRBV19 and TRBJ2-7, with D maybe TRBD2 (5 bases). Trimming took 4 bases from V and 5 from J, leaving 15 bases between them. This CDR3 comprises 14 residues. CDR1 and CDR2 from the germline V gene are LNHDA and SQIVND (reference sequence). CDR3 sequence reads: CASSNPSLLDEQYF. Written as DNA, the CDR3 is TGTGCCAGTAGTAACCCTAGCTTACTGGACGAGCAGTACTTC. Drawing the rest from reference TRBV19 and TRBJ2-7, the complete variable domain is DGGITQSPKYLFRKEGQNVTLSCEQNLNHDAMYWYRQDPGQGLRLIYYSQIVNDFQKGDIAEGYSVSREKKESFPLTVTSAQKNPTAFYLCASSNPSLLDEQYFGPGTRLTVT.

The rearrangement uses TRBV6-1 and TRBJ2-7; 9 nucleotides line up with TRBD1. CDR3 length equals 12 residues. With 8 bases clipped from V and 7 bases from J, the junction kept 6 bases outside the gene matches. Germline V gene data show CDR1 as MNHNS and CDR2 as SASEGT. The CDR3 sequence: CASGTGMKEQYF. The DNA of the CDR3 is TGTGCCAGCGGGACAGGGATGAAAGAGCAGTACTTC.

This clone was counted once. The J gene is TRBJ2-7, the V gene TRBV7-2, with 11 bases fitting TRBD1. Germline V gives CDR1 SGHTA, CDR2 FQGNSA. The trim removed 2 bases at V and 1 base at J, leaving 7 bases unmatched. This CDR3 is built from 17 residues. CDR3 nucleotides: TGTGCCAGCAGCTTATCAGGACAGGGGGCTCCATCCTACGAGCAGTACTTC. This encodes CASSLSGQGAPSYEQYF.